These 15 T cell receptor beta chains were all obtained from the same sample, sequenced in a study of cytotoxic CD8 clonotypes in ibrutinib-treated CLL. Using immunoSEQ multiplex PCR, the repertoire was profiled, and TCRdb retains in-frame clones only, with some absent. The sample contains 110,000 to 150,000 clones, approximately 80% of which appear only once. Sequenced here: PBMCs, sampled after 12 months of ibrutinib treatment. The receptors come from a human donor with chronic lymphocytic leukemia.

This chain uses TRBV4-3 with TRBJ2-1; perhaps TRBD2 as D (5 bases). Germline assignment: CDR1 LGHNA and CDR2 YSLEER. The ends were cut back, 0 bases at V and 4 bases at J, with 7 bases in the middle. This CDR3 comprises 14 residues. Here the CDR3 reads CASSQETSYNEQFF. For the CDR3, the DNA is TGCGCCAGCAGCCAAGAAACTAGTTACAATGAGCAGTTCTTC.

This chain joins TRBV13 and TRBJ2-1; D tentatively fits TRBD1 or TRBD2 (5 bases each). Germline assignment: CDR1 PRHDT and CDR2 FYEKMQ (reference sequence). The ends were cut back, 4 bases at V and 0 bases at J, with 10 bases in the middle. The length of the CDR3 is 15 residues. The CDR3 reads CASSSGTSSYNEQFF. CDR3 coding DNA: TGTGCCAGCAGCTCTGGGACGAGCTCCTACAATGAGCAGTTCTTC.

The chain carries TRBV7-2 and TRBJ1-1; TRBD1 matches at 9 bases. The CDR3 extends over 15 amino acids. Per germline, CDR1 SGHTA and CDR2 FQGNSA. V was clipped by 0 bases and J by 8 bases; unmatched bases: 7. In DNA form, the CDR3 reads TGTGCCAGCAGCTTAGCGATAACAGGGGGCGAGGAAGCTTTCTTT. It encodes CASSLAITGGEEAFF. The full variable domain, with the rest looked up from reference TRBV7-2 and TRBJ1-1, is GAGVSQSPSNKVTEKGKDVELRCDPISGHTALYWYRQSLGQGLEFLIYFQGNSAPDKSGLPSDRFSAERTGGSVSTLTIQRTQQEDSAVYLCASSLAITGGEEAFFGQGTRLTVV.

V and J are TRBV9 and TRBJ2-1; 11 bases line up with TRBD2. Germline CDR1 SGDLS, CDR2 YYNGEE. J was trimmed by 3 bases and V by 2 bases; bases with no gene match: 4. The CDR3 has 16 residues. CDR3 sequence: CASSVSGRAFYNEQFF. CDR3 DNA: TGTGCCAGCAGCGTTAGCGGGAGGGCCTTCTACAATGAGCAGTTCTTC.

V and J are TRBV4-1 and TRBJ2-1; 15 positions agree with TRBD2. The trim removed 4 bases at V and 5 bases at J, leaving 3 bases unmatched. The CDR3 has 16 amino acids. The germline V gene encodes CDR1 MGHRA and CDR2 YSYEKL. The CDR3 DNA reads as TGCGCCAGCAGCCTCGGGACTAGCGGGAGGAACAATGAGCAGTTCTTC. The encoded protein is CASSLGTSGRNNEQFF.

The chain recombines TRBV5-1 with TRBJ2-2; D uncertain. The length of the CDR3 is 12 residues. Germline loops: CDR1 SGHRS, CDR2 YFSETQ. The V end was cut by 0 bases, the J end by 3 bases, with 0 bases between. The CDR3 region has the DNA TGCGCCAGCAGCTTGGACACCGGGGAGCTGTTTTTT. Protein: CASSLDTGELFF.

This clone was seen a single time. The gene calls are TRBV18 and TRBJ1-1, with 7 bases matching TRBD1. The CDR3 covers 15 residues. Trimming cost V 4 bases and J 0 bases; bases outside gene matches: 5. Germline CDR1 reads KGHSH; CDR2 reads LQKENI. The CDR3 DNA reads TGTGCCAGCTCACGGGCGACAGGGTTGAACACTGAAGCTTTCTTT. Amino acid sequence: CASSRATGLNTEAFF.

This rearrangement joins TRBV5-1 to TRBJ2-7, with TRBD1 matching 9 bases. CDR3 length: 16 amino acids. V trimming: 0 bases; J trimming: 4 bases; junction bases outside the gene matches: 8. From germline, CDR1 is SGHRS and CDR2 YFSETQ. DNA for the CDR3: TGCGCCAGCAGCTTGGGCCCGGGACAGGGTATTTACGAGCAGTACTTC. Protein: CASSLGPGQGIYEQYF.

The rearrangement uses TRBV4-3 and TRBJ2-1, with 13 bases lining up with TRBD2. CDR1 LGHNA and CDR2 YSLEER come from the germline V gene. CDR3 length: 16 amino acids. V dropped 6 bases and J dropped 1; count of bases not matched to a gene: 3. The CDR3 bases are TGCGCCAGCAGTATGGGACTAGCGGGATCCTACAATGAGCAGTTCTTC. It codes for CASSMGLAGSYNEQFF.

The chain is built from TRBV6-4 and TRBJ2-1, with 8 bases that match TRBD2. The ends lost 0 bases at V and 6 bases at J; junction bases unmatched: 10. This CDR3 comprises 17 residues. Germline CDR1 MRHNA, CDR2 SNTAGT. CDR3 sequence reads: CASSDSIRLARANEQFF. CDR3 nucleotides: TGTGCCAGCAGTGACTCAATCCGACTAGCGAGGGCCAATGAGCAGTTCTTC.

This clone turned up a few times. The J gene is TRBJ1-3, the V gene TRBV18, with D hard to call. The germline V gene encodes CDR1 KGHSH and CDR2 LQKENI. There are 15 residues in the CDR3. Trimming left V 2 bases short and J 0 bases short, with 8 bases between. The CDR3 protein is CASSPGLGSGNTIYF. CDR3 DNA sequence: TGTGCCAGCTCACCAGGGTTGGGCTCTGGAAACACCATATATTTT. The full variable domain, in which reference TRBV18 and TRBJ1-3 provide the parts outside the CDR3, is NAGVMQNPRHLVRRRGQEARLRCSPMKGHSHVYWYRQLPEEGLKFMVYLQKENIIDESGMPKERFSAEFPKEGPSILRIQQVVRGDSAAYFCASSPGLGSGNTIYFGEGSWLTVV.

The chain is built from TRBV7-9 and TRBJ2-7, with 9 bases that match TRBD2. This CDR3 has 14 amino acids. Losses at the gene ends were 1 base for V and 7 bases for J; bases not matched to a gene: 5. Looked up from germline, CDR1 is SEHNR and CDR2 is FQNEAQ (reference sequence). In DNA form, the CDR3 reads TGTGCCAGCAGCTTAGGTTTTAGCGGGAGTGAGCAGTACTTC. It encodes CASSLGFSGSEQYF.

The CDR3 bases are TGTGCCAGCAGTGAAGCAGGACAGGGGGCGGGTCAGCCCCAGCATTTT. This translates into CASSEAGQGAGQPQHF. The V call is TRBV6-1, the J call TRBJ1-5, with 11 bases aligning to TRBD1. In germline, CDR1 is MNHNS, CDR2 SASEGT. V dropped 0 bases and J dropped 6; count of bases not matched to a gene: 4. This CDR3 spans 16 amino acids.

This chain joins TRBV5-1 and TRBJ2-7; no definite D call. Trimming shortened V by 4 bases and J by 1 base, and 9 bases separated the two germline ends. This CDR3 has 13 residues. The germline CDR1 and CDR2 sequences are SGHRS and YFSETQ. The CDR3 sequence: CASSVVGSYEQYF. The CDR3, as DNA: TGCGCCAGCAGCGTAGTTGGGTCCTACGAGCAGTACTTC.

In regard to this clone: At one end the junction does not follow the germline gene, possibly because of a read error. The CDR3 loop reads CAISEYREDGYTF. As DNA, the CDR3 is TGTGCCATCAGTGAATATAGAGAGGATGGCTACACCTTC. J is TRBJ1-2 and V is TRBV6-5; D gene uncertain. This CDR3 is 13 amino acids long. In germline, CDR1 is MNHEY, CDR2 SVGAGI.